The T cell receptor beta chain described here comes from a study of cytomegalovirus exposure and HLA in healthy donors. It was with 60 Vbeta and 13 Jbeta primers that the PCR ran. Libraries were prepared by immunoSEQ multiplex PCR; TCRdb keeps only in-frame clonotypes and omits some of them. The sample shows 90,000 to 150,000 clones, less than 80% of them seen only once. Nominal health characterized the donors when sampled, though unrecorded immune exposures were likely. About this clone: Its antigen remains unknown.

V shed 5 bases and J 5 bases; nucleotides not matched to a gene: 13. This CDR3 comprises 16 residues. Looked up from germline, CDR1 is LGHNA and CDR2 is YNFKEQ. Whole-study findings and limits: Association of a missense DCLRE1C variant with TCR beta V- and J-gene trimming was reported in a later analysis. Another analysis was done later, and it associated roughly 15,000 TCR beta sequences with HLA alleles at 0.05 false discovery rate. The records held CMV serostatus as the only immune exposure information.

The sequence came from a woman aged 50 to 60 in good health and CMV-seropositive. Sequenced input: PBMCs. The V and J genes are TRBV4-2 and TRBJ2-7; 9 bases agree with TRBD1. In DNA, the CDR3 is TGTGCCAGCAGCTTGGGGGGACAGGGAGAGTCAGACGAGCAGTACTTC. Its protein product is CASSLGGQGESDEQYF.